These 5 T cell receptor beta chains originate from one sample sequenced in a study. TCRdb processed the RT-PCR reads anew with MiXCR; each CDR3 protein has one entry. In the table there are 550,000 to 750,000 distinct CDR3 sequences, 12% to 15% of which are singletons. The source material was memory CD4+ T cells from blood. The origin of the receptors is a female donor in good health, serving as a healthy control.

This clonotype has ten or more counts. The chain uses TRBV12-3 or TRBV12-4 and TRBJ2-5; unclear D gene. CDR3 size: 11 residues. V was clipped by 6 bases and J by 8 bases, with 10 bases between them. CDR3 nucleotides: TGTGCCAGCAGCCTCTCCTATACCCAGTACTTC. Translating gives CASSLSYTQYF.

J is TRBJ2-1 and V is TRBV4-1; D not resolved. In germline, CDR1 is MGHRA, CDR2 YSYEKL. This CDR3 is built from 14 residues. With 3 bases removed from V and 4 bases from J, the gap between germline ends came to 10 bases. The CDR3 bases are TGCGCCAGCAGCCATCACGGGCCTTACAATGAGCAGTTCTTC. It yields the protein CASSHHGPYNEQFF.

This clonotype has only one observation. The chain links TRBV24-1 to TRBJ2-3, with D perhaps TRBD2 (5 bases). The CDR3 covers 13 residues. Germline V gives CDR1 KGHDR, CDR2 SFDVKD. V lost 5 bases to trimming and J lost 2 bases, with 7 bases between them. The CDR3 DNA reads TGTGCCACCAGTGGGCGGGCCACAGATACGCAGTATTTT. This encodes CATSGRATDTQYF.

V gene TRBV12-3 or TRBV12-4 combines with J gene TRBJ1-3; D is unresolved. With 0 bases removed from V and 0 bases from J, the gap between germline ends came to 9 bases. CDR3 size: 16 residues. Written as DNA, the CDR3 is TGTGCCAGCAGTTTAGCCGTCAGCTTCTCTGGAAACACCATATATTTT. It translates to CASSLAVSFSGNTIYF.

This clonotype has a count of ten or more. The DNA of the CDR3 is TGTGCCAGTCCCCGGACTAGCGGAAGTTACCCCGCCTACGAGCAGTACTTC. Protein product: CASPRTSGSYPAYEQYF. The chain links TRBV19 to TRBJ2-7, with 10 bases that match TRBD2. Trimming at V came to 8 bases and at J to 2 bases, leaving 15 bases not matched to a gene. The germline gives CDR1 LNHDA, CDR2 SQIVND (reference sequence). The CDR3 is 17 amino acids.